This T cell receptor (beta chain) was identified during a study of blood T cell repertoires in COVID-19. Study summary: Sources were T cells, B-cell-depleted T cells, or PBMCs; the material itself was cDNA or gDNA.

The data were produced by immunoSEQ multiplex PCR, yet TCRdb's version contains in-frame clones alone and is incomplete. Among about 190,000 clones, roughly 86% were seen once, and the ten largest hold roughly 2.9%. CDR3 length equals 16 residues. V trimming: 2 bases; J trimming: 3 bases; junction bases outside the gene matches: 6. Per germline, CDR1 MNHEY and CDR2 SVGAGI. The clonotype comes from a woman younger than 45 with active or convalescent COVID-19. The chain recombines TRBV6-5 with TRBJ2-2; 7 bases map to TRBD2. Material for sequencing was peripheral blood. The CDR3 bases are TGTGCCAGCAGTTACAGCATTAGCGGGTACACCGGGGAGCTGTTTTTT. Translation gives CASSYSISGYTGELFF.